This T cell receptor beta chain was captured by sequencing in a study of blood T cell repertoires in COVID-19. For the study at large: Donors in the United States, Italy and Spain gave samples during acute or convalescent COVID-19. From T cells, B-cell-depleted T cells, or PBMCs came the material, which was cDNA or gDNA.

This clone has only one observation. Original processing methods: Estimation of nucleated cell counts relied on the amplification of reference gene primers. Profiled with immunoSEQ multiplex PCR; TCRdb holds only in-frame clones, not every one. The DNA was the basis for D and trimming; V, J and clone size are from that table. The table has just over 95,000 clones, 90% seen once; the top ten hold less than 2%. With 5 bases clipped from V and 0 bases from J, the junction kept 12 bases outside the gene matches. Germline V CDR1 and CDR2: SEHNR, FQNEAQ (reference sequence). CDR3 length: 17 residues. Material: peripheral blood. The chain employs TRBV7-9 and TRBJ1-1; TRBD1 aligns across 7 bases. The TCR was taken from a man aged 55 to 70 with acute or convalescent COVID-19. The CDR3 sequence is CASSPSGTVRLNTEAFF. The CDR3 nucleotides read TGTGCCAGCAGCCCCTCGGGGACAGTAAGGTTGAACACTGAAGCTTTCTTT.